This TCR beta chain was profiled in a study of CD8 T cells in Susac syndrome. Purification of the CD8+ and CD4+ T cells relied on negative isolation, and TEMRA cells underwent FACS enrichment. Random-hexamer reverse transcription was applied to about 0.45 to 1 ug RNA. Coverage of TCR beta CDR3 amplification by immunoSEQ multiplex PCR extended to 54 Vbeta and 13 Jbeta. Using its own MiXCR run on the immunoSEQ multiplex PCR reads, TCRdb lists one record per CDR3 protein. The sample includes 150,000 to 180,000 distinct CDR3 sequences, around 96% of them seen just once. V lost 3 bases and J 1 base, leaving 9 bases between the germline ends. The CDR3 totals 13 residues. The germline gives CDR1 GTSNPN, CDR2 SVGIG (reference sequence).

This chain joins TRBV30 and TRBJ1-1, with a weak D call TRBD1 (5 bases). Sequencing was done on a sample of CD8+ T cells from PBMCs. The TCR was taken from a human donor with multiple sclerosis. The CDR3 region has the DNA TGTGCCTGGAGGGGGGAGGGGAACACTGAAGCTTTCTTT. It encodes CAWRGEGNTEAFF.